This T cell receptor beta chain emerged from a study of T cells in Graves' hyperthyroidism and ophthalmopathy. Study information: It was at initial diagnosis, before any treatment, that peripheral blood was collected. Whole-study findings and limits: Clonotypes that were expanded in thyroid above 0.001 mostly appeared in blood too.

As concerns this clonotype: The antigen remains undetermined. The junction does not match germline at one end; this may be a read error.

There were TCR beta CDR3 regions amplified from RNA transcripts. Researchers ran a first-round RT-PCR on the TCR CDR3 using the HTBI primer set. TCRdb processed the multiplex PCR reads anew with MiXCR; each CDR3 protein has one entry. The sample shows about 92,000 distinct CDR3 sequences, about 51% of them seen only once. Newly diagnosed patients aged 18 to 65 had hyperthyroidism of under 2 months' duration. In germline, CDR1 is SGHTA, CDR2 FQGNSA. The CDR3 is made up of 14 amino acids. Sample: blood. This clonotype was obtained from a woman in her thirties or forties with Graves' hyperthyroidism. The V and J genes are TRBV7-2 and TRBJ2-7, with TRBD1 matching over 7 bases. CDR3 sequence reads: CASSLAWGRGGYYF. For the CDR3, the DNA is TGTGCCAGCAGCTTAGCGTGGGGACGAGGGGGCTATTATTTC.